This T cell receptor beta chain is drawn from a study of blood T cell repertoires in COVID-19. About the study: The United States, Italy and Spain supplied acute and convalescent COVID-19 samples. T cells, B-cell-depleted T cells, or PBMCs supplied cDNA or gDNA.

Germline V gene sequence: CDR1 KGHSH, CDR2 LQKENI. The CDR3 spans 15 residues. V lost 2 bases and J lost 7; bases outside the gene matches: 6. How the authors handled the data: Scientists estimated how many nucleated cells there were by amplifying reference gene primers. Clones were read by immunoSEQ multiplex PCR, and TCRdb kept only the in-frame ones, dropping some. D and trimming were read from the DNA, whereas the V and J calls and clone size are those reported in that table. Of 80,000 or so clones in the sample, 77% are singletons; the top ten hold 9.9%. The receptor was derived from a human donor in a cohort sampled during active COVID-19. Sequenced: peripheral blood. The chain recombines TRBV18 with TRBJ1-3; 9 bases agree with TRBD1. The CDR3 here is CASSPSGTGLNTIYF. CDR3 nucleotide sequence: TGTGCCAGCTCACCAAGTGGGACAGGGCTCAACACCATATATTTT.